Below are 31 T cell receptor beta chains sequenced from a single sample in a study of blood T cell repertoires in COVID-19. The method was immunoSEQ multiplex PCR; TCRdb's version includes in-frame clones alone and lacks a portion of them. The sample carries about 16,000 clones, around 80% recorded once. Sequenced: peripheral blood. These receptors were collected from a man aged 55 to 70 with acute or convalescent COVID-19.

This chain connects TRBV29-1 to TRBJ1-2; TRBD1 is a possible D gene (5 bases). Trimming stripped 4 bases from V and 4 bases from J, with 25 bases between. This CDR3 spans 17 amino acids. CDR1 and CDR2 (germline): SQVTM, ANQGSEA. CDR3 residues: CSVVPPGWGDSGYGYTF. DNA for the CDR3: TGCAGCGTTGTCCCTCCTGGTTGGGGGGATTCGGGCTATGGCTACACCTTC. Combining the CDR3 with reference TRBV29-1 and TRBJ1-2 gives the whole variable domain SAVISQKPSRDICQRGTSLTIQCQVDSQVTMMFWYRQQPGQSLTLIATANQGSEATYESGFVIDKFPISRPNLTFSTLTVSNMSPEDSSIYLCSVVPPGWGDSGYGYTFGSGTRLTVV.

The chain couples TRBV5-1 to TRBJ2-3; 10 nucleotides line up with TRBD1. The V gene end was trimmed by 2 bases and the J gene end by 4 bases; junction bases not matched to a gene: 4. There are 15 residues in the CDR3. Per germline, CDR1 SGHRS and CDR2 YFSETQ. The CDR3 reads CASSFTTGGADTQYF. The CDR3 DNA sequence: TGCGCCAGCAGCTTTACGACAGGGGGCGCAGATACGCAGTATTTT.

The genes are TRBV5-1 and TRBJ1-4; D gene unclear. Trimming removed 2 bases from V and 0 bases from J, with 5 bases in between. The CDR3 has 14 amino acids. Germline V gene data show CDR1 as SGHRS and CDR2 as YFSETQ. The DNA for the CDR3 is TGCGCCAGCAGCTTAACGGCAACTAATGAAAAACTGTTTTTT. It encodes CASSLTATNEKLFF.

The rearrangement uses TRBV27 and TRBJ1-5; 11 positions agree with TRBD1. CDR1 MNHEY and CDR2 SMNVEV come from the germline V gene (reference sequence). Trimming at V came to 5 bases and at J to 6 bases, leaving 6 bases not matched to a gene. CDR3 length: 15 residues. The chain's CDR3 is CASSPGTGGGQPQHF. The CDR3 bases are TGTGCCAGCAGTCCCGGGACAGGGGGAGGTCAGCCCCAGCATTTT.

This chain connects TRBV11-2 to TRBJ2-3; 8 bases align to TRBD2. CDR3 length: 14 amino acids. V gave up 0 bases and J gave up 7 bases; unmatched junction bases: 3. Per the germline V gene, CDR1 is SGHAT and CDR2 is FQNNGV. The CDR3 protein is CASSLERGENTQYF. For the CDR3, the DNA is TGTGCCAGCAGCTTAGAGCGGGGGGAAAATACGCAGTATTTT.

The chain links TRBV19 to TRBJ1-1, with TRBD1 as a possible D gene (6 bases). V was clipped by 6 bases and J by 10 bases, with 12 bases between them. Looked up from germline, CDR1 is LNHDA and CDR2 is SQIVND (reference sequence). This CDR3 has 11 residues. CDR3 sequence reads: CASRWGRGAFF. As DNA, the CDR3 is TGTGCCAGTAGATGGGGGCGCGGAGCTTTCTTT.

There are a few counts of this clone. This chain uses TRBV30 with TRBJ1-6; a weak D match, TRBD1 (5 bases). V was shortened by 4 bases and J by 10 bases, with 26 bases between the two germline ends. Germline lookup yields CDR1 GTSNPN and CDR2 SVGIG (reference sequence). The CDR3 has 17 amino acids. CDR3 in amino acids: CAWTPQGGAGRGSPLHF. The CDR3 nucleotides read TGTGCCTGGACCCCGCAGGGAGGAGCGGGAAGGGGATCACCCCTCCACTTT.

The chain carries TRBV29-1 and TRBJ1-1, with a tentative D call TRBD1 (6 bases). Looked up from germline, CDR1 is SQVTM and CDR2 is ANQGSEA. The CDR3 runs to 11 residues. The V and J ends lost 6 bases and 6 bases respectively, with 11 bases between them. The CDR3: CSVRGPPEAFF. CDR3 coding DNA: TGCAGCGTGCGGGGGCCCCCTGAAGCTTTCTTT.

The chain recombines TRBV28 with TRBJ1-2; tentatively, D is TRBD1 (5 bases). CDR1 MDHEN and CDR2 SYDVKM come from the germline V gene. Trimming pared 7 bases from V and 4 bases from J, leaving 16 bases between. CDR3 length: 14 residues. CDR3 in DNA: TGTGCCAGCACCAGCCGACAGCCAACCTATGGCTACACCTTC. It is translated as CASTSRQPTYGYTF.

The chain uses TRBV19 and TRBJ1-6; D remains ambiguous. This CDR3 comprises 15 residues. Germline V gene sequence: CDR1 LNHDA, CDR2 SQIVND (reference sequence). V gave up 7 bases and J gave up 0 bases, with 10 bases separating them. The CDR3 DNA follows: TGTGCCAGTACCCAAATGAGCTCCTATAATTCACCCCTCCACTTT. It translates to CASTQMSSYNSPLHF.

The gene calls are TRBV25-1 and TRBJ1-1; D remains ambiguous. V was shortened by 6 bases and J by 6 bases, with 14 bases between the two germline ends. In germline, CDR1 is MGHDK, CDR2 SYGVNS. This CDR3 has 13 amino acids. The CDR3 region has the DNA TGTGCCAGCAGAGAAGAGGACGGGGCTGAAGCTTTCTTT. Its translation is CASREEDGAEAFF. Full variable domain (remainder filled in from reference TRBV25-1 and TRBJ1-1): EADIYQTPRYLVIGTGKKITLECSQTMGHDKMYWYQQDPGMELHLIHYSYGVNSTEKGDLSSESTVSRIRTEHFPLTLESARPSHTSQYLCASREEDGAEAFFGQGTRLTVV.

The chain combines TRBV5-1 with TRBJ1-2; the D gene is possibly TRBD1 (6 bases). From germline, CDR1 is SGHRS and CDR2 YFSETQ. V lost 0 bases and J lost 4, with 7 bases in between. CDR3 size: 13 residues. CDR3 loop: CASSLEDSYGYTF. The CDR3 nucleotides are TGCGCCAGCAGCTTGGAGGACAGCTATGGCTACACCTTC.

This clone was counted between two and nine times. The CDR3 loop reads CASKIAPGGAETQYF. For the CDR3, the DNA is TGTGCCAGCAAGATCGCTCCGGGGGGCGCGGAGACCCAGTACTTC. The chain links TRBV7-2 to TRBJ2-5, with a possible D match to TRBD2 (7 bases). In germline, CDR1 is SGHTA, CDR2 FQGNSA. CDR3 length equals 15 residues. The germline V and J ends were trimmed by 7 bases and 5 bases, with 20 bases remaining between them.

The V call is TRBV10-3, the J call TRBJ1-1, with D maybe TRBD1 (6 bases). Germline-derived CDR1 and CDR2 are ENHRY and SYGVKD. CDR3 length: 17 residues. The ends were cut back, 5 bases at V and 1 base at J, with 20 bases in the middle. The CDR3, as DNA: TGTGCCATCAGTTCCCCGGCGGGAGGGGGAAAGAACACTGAAGCTTTCTTT. It translates to CAISSPAGGGKNTEAFF.

This clone was observed once. The J gene is TRBJ1-2, the V gene TRBV2, with 8 bases identical to TRBD1. Germline CDR1 and CDR2: SNHLY and FYNNEI. The V and J ends lost 9 bases and 4 bases, in that order; junction bases with no gene match: 13. The CDR3 length is 15 residues. Here the CDR3 DNA reads TGTGCCAGGGGGGGAGGGACAGGCAACTTCTATGGCTACACCTTC. The encoded protein is CARGGGTGNFYGYTF.

The chain uses TRBV4-2 and TRBJ1-6; D is undetermined. The germline V and J ends were trimmed by 0 bases and 9 bases, with 12 bases remaining between them. The CDR3 runs to 15 residues. CDR1 and CDR2 (germline): LGHNA, YNFKEQ. As DNA, the CDR3 is TGTGCCAGCAGCCAAGAGGCGGCAGCCAGTTCACCCCTCCACTTT. Its protein product is CASSQEAAASSPLHF.

The rearrangement links TRBV5-5 to TRBJ2-5; D may be TRBD1 (6 bases). With 3 bases removed from V and 7 bases from J, the gap between germline ends came to 16 bases. Germline V gene lookup returns CDR1 SGHKS and CDR2 YYEKEE (reference sequence). This CDR3 contains 14 residues. The CDR3 sequence is CASSSIGQPLTQYF. CDR3 DNA: TGTGCCAGCAGCTCAATAGGACAGCCTCTGACCCAGTACTTC.

In this sample, this clone turned up a few times. The rearrangement links TRBV27 to TRBJ1-1, with TRBD1 matching over 7 bases. This CDR3 region has 13 residues. V shed 7 bases, J shed 4 bases, and the junction held 6 bases outside the gene matches. CDR1 and CDR2 (germline): MNHEY, SMNVEV (reference sequence). DNA for the CDR3: TGTGCCAGCAAACAGGGGTTGATCACTGAAGCTTTCTTT. It is translated as CASKQGLITEAFF.

This chain connects TRBV27 to TRBJ1-3; D is undetermined. Germline V gives CDR1 MNHEY, CDR2 SMNVEV (reference sequence). This CDR3 has 14 residues. The V end lost 5 bases, the J end lost 4 bases, and 12 bases lay between the germline ends. CDR3 sequence: CASSTGTSGNTIYF. In nucleotides, the CDR3 is TGTGCCAGCAGTACGGGTACCTCCGGAAACACCATATATTTT.

This clone showed up just once. The chain couples TRBV23-1 to TRBJ2-7; the D gene is possibly TRBD1 (5 bases). TRBV23-1 is an ORF for which the function is uncertain. This CDR3 is 15 amino acids long. The V and J ends lost 4 bases and 3 bases respectively, with 16 bases between them. The CDR3 DNA follows: TGCGCCAGCAGTCTCCCCTCGACAGTAGTCTACGAGCAGTACTTC. Encoded protein: CASSLPSTVVYEQYF.

For the CDR3, the DNA is TGTGCCACCAGTGACGGGACTAGCGGGAACCCCCTGGAGCAGTACTTC. Amino acid sequence: CATSDGTSGNPLEQYF. V gene TRBV24-1 combines with J gene TRBJ2-7, with TRBD2 matching over 13 bases. Trimming cost V 4 bases and J 7 bases; bases outside gene matches: 9. The germline CDR1 and CDR2 sequences are KGHDR and SFDVKD. The CDR3 sequence is 16 residues long.

The gene calls are TRBV9 and TRBJ2-3; D not certain. CDR1 is SGDLS, CDR2 YYNGEE, per germline. This CDR3 comprises 16 residues. Trimming left V 0 bases short and J 0 bases short, with 11 bases between. CDR3 sequence reads: CASSVGGFLSTDTQYF. CDR3 in DNA: TGTGCCAGCAGCGTAGGCGGCTTCCTAAGCACAGATACGCAGTATTTT.

The chain couples TRBV6-5 to TRBJ1-4; 7 bases map to TRBD1. The CDR3 runs 15 residues. V dropped 6 bases and J dropped 4; count of bases not matched to a gene: 8. Per the germline V gene, CDR1 is MNHEY and CDR2 is SVGAGI. The CDR3 loop is CASSYGGTVNEKLFF. The CDR3 coding sequence is TGTGCCAGCAGCTACGGGGGGACAGTTAATGAAAAACTGTTTTTT.

V is TRBV1 and J is TRBJ2-7; the D segment call TRBD2 is taken from the table without a DNA check. TRBV1 is termed a pseudogene. The CDR3 is 16 residues long. Here the CDR3 DNA reads TGCACCAGCAGCCAAGTTCAGACTACCTTCTCCTACGAGCAGTACTTC. This encodes CTSSQVQTTFSYEQYF.

This clone came up a few times. The CDR3, as DNA: TGTGCCATCAGTGTACAGCTAAATCAGCCCCAGCATTTT. Amino acids: CAISVQLNQPQHF. The V gene is TRBV10-3, the J gene TRBJ1-5, with no clear D. Germline V gene data show CDR1 as ENHRY and CDR2 as SYGVKD. The CDR3 runs to 13 residues. The ends were cut back, 4 bases at V and 4 bases at J, with 8 bases in the middle.

This rearrangement joins TRBV10-3 to TRBJ2-3; D is perhaps TRBD2 (6 bases). Trimming took 2 bases from V and 4 from J, leaving 10 bases between them. This CDR3 contains 14 residues. Germline lookup yields CDR1 ENHRY and CDR2 SYGVKD. DNA for the CDR3: TGTGCCATCAGTGAGGCGGGGTCTTCAGATACGCAGTATTTT. Protein product: CAISEAGSSDTQYF.

This clone was counted only a few times. V usage is TRBV9 and J usage is TRBJ1-1; weak D call: TRBD1 (5 bases). CDR3 length: 14 amino acids. The germline V and J ends were trimmed by 0 bases and 5 bases, with 11 bases remaining between them. Germline CDR1 and CDR2: SGDLS and YYNGEE. Written as DNA, the CDR3 is TGTGCCAGCAGCGTAGAGACAGATTGGACTGAAGCTTTCTTT. This gives the protein CASSVETDWTEAFF. The full variable domain, in which reference TRBV9 and TRBJ1-1 provide the parts outside the CDR3, is DSGVTQTPKHLITATGQRVTLRCSPRSGDLSVYWYQQSLDQGLQFLIQYYNGEERAKGNILERFSAQQFPDLHSELNLSSLELGDSALYFCASSVETDWTEAFFGQGTRLTVV.

J is TRBJ1-1 and V is TRBV18; possible D gene TRBD1, 5 bases. This CDR3 is 16 amino acids long. Germline CDR1 and CDR2: KGHSH and LQKENI. The ends were cut back, 5 bases at V and 1 base at J, with 17 bases in the middle. CDR3 nucleotide sequence: TGTGCCAGCTCAACATACAGGTTTTCCGCGAACACTGAAGCTTTCTTT. This sequence encodes CASSTYRFSANTEAFF.

This clone was observed a few times. The V and J genes are TRBV2 and TRBJ1-6, with 7 bases that match TRBD1. The CDR3 loop spans 13 amino acids. J lost 7 bases, V lost 8 bases, and 5 bases had no gene match. CDR1 and CDR2 (germline): SNHLY, FYNNEI. CDR3 nucleotide sequence: TGTGCCAGCCAACAGGGGCCCAATTCACCCCTCCACTTT. It yields the protein CASQQGPNSPLHF.

The chain carries TRBV6-5 and TRBJ1-6; a weak D match, TRBD1 (5 bases). Germline lookup yields CDR1 MNHEY and CDR2 SVGAGI. The CDR3 contains 12 residues. With 7 bases removed from V and 7 bases from J, the gap between germline ends came to 8 bases. The CDR3 spells CASNRQNSPLHF. CDR3 DNA: TGTGCCAGCAACAGGCAAAATTCACCCCTCCACTTT.

This rearrangement joins TRBV5-4 to TRBJ1-2, with D unclear. The CDR3 has 13 amino acids. Trimming left V 5 bases short and J 8 bases short, with 16 bases between. From germline, CDR1 is SGHNT and CDR2 YYREEE (reference sequence). DNA for the CDR3: TGTGCCAGCAGTCTCGGTCGGGGTTTCGGCTACACCTTC. Protein sequence: CASSLGRGFGYTF.